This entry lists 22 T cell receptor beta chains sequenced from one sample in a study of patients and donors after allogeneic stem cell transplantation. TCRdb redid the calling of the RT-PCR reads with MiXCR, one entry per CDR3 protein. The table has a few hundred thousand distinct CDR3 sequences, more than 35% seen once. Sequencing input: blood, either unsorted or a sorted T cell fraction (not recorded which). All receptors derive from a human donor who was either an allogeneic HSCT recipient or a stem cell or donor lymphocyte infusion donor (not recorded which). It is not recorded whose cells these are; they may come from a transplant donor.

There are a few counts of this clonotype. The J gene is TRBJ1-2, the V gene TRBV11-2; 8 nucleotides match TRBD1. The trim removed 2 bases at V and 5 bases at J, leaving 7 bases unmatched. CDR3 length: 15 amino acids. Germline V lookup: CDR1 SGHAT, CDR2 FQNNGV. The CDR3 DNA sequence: TGTGCCAGCAGCTTATTGGCAGGGGGCTCGTATGGCTACACCTTC. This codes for CASSLLAGGSYGYTF.

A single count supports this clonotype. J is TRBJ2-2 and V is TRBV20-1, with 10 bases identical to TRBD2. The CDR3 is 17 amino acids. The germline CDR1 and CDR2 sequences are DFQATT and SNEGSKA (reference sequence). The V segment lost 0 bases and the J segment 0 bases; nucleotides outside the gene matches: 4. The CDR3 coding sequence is TGCAGTGCTAGAGACCCAAGCGGGGGGGCGAACACCGGGGAGCTGTTTTTT. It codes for CSARDPSGGANTGELFF.

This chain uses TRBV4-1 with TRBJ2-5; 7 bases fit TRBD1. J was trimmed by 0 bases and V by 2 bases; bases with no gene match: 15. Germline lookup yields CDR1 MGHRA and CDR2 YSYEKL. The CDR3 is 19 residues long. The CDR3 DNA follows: TGCGCCAGCAGCCAAAGGCCGGCGGTCGGGACAGTCTACCAAGAGACCCAGTACTTC. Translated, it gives CASSQRPAVGTVYQETQYF.

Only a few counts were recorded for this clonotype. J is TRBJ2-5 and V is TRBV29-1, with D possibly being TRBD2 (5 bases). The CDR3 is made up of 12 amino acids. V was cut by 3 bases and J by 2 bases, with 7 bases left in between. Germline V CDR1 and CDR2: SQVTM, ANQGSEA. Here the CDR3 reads CSVEQRQETQYF. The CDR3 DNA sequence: TGCAGCGTTGAGCAGCGGCAAGAGACCCAGTACTTC.

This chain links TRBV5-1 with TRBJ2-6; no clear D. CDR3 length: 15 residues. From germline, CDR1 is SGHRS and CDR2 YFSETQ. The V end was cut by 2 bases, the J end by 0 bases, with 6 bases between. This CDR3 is CASSLHHSGANVLTF. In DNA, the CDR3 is TGCGCCAGCAGCTTACACCACTCTGGGGCCAACGTCCTGACTTTC.

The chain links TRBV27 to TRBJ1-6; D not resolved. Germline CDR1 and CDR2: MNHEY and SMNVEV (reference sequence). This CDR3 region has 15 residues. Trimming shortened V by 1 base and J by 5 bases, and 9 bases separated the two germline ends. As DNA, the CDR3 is TGTGCCAGCAGTTTATTGGGCAGTAATAATTCACCCCTCCACTTT. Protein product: CASSLLGSNNSPLHF.

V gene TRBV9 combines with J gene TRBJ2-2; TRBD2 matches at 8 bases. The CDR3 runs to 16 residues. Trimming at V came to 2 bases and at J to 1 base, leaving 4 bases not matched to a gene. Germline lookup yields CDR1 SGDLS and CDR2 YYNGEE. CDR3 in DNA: TGTGCCAGCAGCGTTCGGACTAGCCGGAACACCGGGGAGCTGTTTTTT. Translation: CASSVRTSRNTGELFF.

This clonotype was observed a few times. This CDR3 is CASSPTGDFTDTQYF. In nucleotides, the CDR3 is TGTGCCAGCAGCCCGACAGGGGACTTCACAGATACGCAGTATTTT. This chain uses TRBV12-3 or TRBV12-4 with TRBJ2-3; 8 bases line up with TRBD1. V lost 6 bases, J lost 2 bases, and 7 bases stayed unmatched. The CDR3 length is 15 residues.

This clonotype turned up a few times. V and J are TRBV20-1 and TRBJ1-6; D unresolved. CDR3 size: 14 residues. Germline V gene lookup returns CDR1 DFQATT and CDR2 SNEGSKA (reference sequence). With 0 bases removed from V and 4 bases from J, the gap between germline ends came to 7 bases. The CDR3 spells CSARDEGYNSPLHF. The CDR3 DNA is TGCAGTGCTAGAGATGAAGGGTATAATTCACCCCTCCACTTT.

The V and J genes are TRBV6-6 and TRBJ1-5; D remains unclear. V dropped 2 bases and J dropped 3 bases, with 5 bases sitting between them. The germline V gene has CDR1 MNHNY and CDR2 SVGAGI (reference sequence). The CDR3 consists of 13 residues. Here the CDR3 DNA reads TGTGCCAGCAGTTACCCCAACAATCAGCCCCAGCATTTT. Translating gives CASSYPNNQPQHF.

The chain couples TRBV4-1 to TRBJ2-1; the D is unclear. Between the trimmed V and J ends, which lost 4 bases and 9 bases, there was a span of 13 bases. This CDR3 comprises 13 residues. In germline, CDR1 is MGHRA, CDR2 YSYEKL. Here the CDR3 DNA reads TGCGCCAGCAGCCCCGGGCCGGACGGTGAGCAGTTCTTC. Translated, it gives CASSPGPDGEQFF.

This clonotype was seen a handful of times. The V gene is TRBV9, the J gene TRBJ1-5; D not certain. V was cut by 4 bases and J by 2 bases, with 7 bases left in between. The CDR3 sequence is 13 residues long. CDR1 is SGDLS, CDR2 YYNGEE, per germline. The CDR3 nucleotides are TGTGCCAGCAGCCCCTCAGGCAATCAGCCCCAGCATTTT. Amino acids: CASSPSGNQPQHF.

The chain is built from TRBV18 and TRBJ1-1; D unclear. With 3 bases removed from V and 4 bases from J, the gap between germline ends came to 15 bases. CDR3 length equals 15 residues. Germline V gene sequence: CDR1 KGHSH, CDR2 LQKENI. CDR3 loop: CASSPGVPQFTEAFF. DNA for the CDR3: TGTGCCAGCTCACCCGGTGTTCCTCAGTTCACTGAAGCTTTCTTT.

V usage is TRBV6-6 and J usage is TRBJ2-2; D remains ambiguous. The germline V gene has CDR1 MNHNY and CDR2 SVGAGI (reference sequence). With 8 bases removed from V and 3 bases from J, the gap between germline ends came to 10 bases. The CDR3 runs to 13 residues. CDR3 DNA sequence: TGTGCCAGCCAAGGATATGACACCGGGGAGCTGTTTTTT. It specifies CASQGYDTGELFF.

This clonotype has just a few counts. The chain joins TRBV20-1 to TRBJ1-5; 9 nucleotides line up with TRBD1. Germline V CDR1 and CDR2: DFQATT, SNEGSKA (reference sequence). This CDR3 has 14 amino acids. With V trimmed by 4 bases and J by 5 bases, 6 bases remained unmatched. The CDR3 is CSATGTGRYQPQHF. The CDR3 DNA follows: TGCAGTGCTACCGGGACAGGGAGGTATCAGCCCCAGCATTTT.

The CDR3 bases are TGTGCCAGCTCCCCAGAGGATAGCAATCAGCCCCAGCATTTT. It yields the protein CASSPEDSNQPQHF. This rearrangement joins TRBV18 to TRBJ1-5, with D hard to call. This CDR3 is 14 amino acids long. V was cut by 6 bases and J by 0 bases, with 9 bases left in between. Germline V CDR1 and CDR2: KGHSH, LQKENI.

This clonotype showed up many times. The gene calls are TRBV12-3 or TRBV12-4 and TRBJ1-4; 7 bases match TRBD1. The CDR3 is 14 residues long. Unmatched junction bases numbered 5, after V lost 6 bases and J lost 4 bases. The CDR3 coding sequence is TGTGCCAGCAGCAGGACAGGCCGTAATGAAAAACTGTTTTTT. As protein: CASSRTGRNEKLFF.

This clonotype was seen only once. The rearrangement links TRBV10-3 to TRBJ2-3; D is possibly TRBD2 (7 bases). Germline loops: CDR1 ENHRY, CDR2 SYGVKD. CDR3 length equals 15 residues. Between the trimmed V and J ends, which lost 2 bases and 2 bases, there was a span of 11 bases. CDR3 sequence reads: CAISEHGGLTDTQYF. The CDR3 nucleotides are TGTGCCATCAGTGAGCACGGGGGGCTCACAGATACGCAGTATTTT.

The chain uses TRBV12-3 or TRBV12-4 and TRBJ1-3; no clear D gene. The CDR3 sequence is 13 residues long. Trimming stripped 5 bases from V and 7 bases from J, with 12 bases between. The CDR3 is CASSRPLRNTIYF. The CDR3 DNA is TGTGCCAGCAGTCGCCCCCTTAGGAACACCATATATTTT.

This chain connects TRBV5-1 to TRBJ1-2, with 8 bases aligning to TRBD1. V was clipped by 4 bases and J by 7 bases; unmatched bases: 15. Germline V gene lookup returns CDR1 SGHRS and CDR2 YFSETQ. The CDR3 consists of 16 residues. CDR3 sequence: CASSPTGELPSAGYTF. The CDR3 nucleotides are TGCGCCAGCAGCCCGACAGGGGAGCTACCCTCGGCTGGCTACACCTTC. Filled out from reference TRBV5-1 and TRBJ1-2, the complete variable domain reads KAGVTQTPRYLIKTRGQQVTLSCSPISGHRSVSWYQQTPGQGLQFLFEYFSETQRNKGNFPGRFSGRQFSNSRSEMNVSTLELGDSALYLCASSPTGELPSAGYTFGSGTRLTVV.

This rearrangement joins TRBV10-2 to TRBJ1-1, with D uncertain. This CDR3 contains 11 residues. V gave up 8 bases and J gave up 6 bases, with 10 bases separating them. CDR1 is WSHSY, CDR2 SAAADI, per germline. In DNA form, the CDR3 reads TGCGCCAGCTCCATATCGGCTGAAGCTTTCTTT. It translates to CASSISAEAFF.

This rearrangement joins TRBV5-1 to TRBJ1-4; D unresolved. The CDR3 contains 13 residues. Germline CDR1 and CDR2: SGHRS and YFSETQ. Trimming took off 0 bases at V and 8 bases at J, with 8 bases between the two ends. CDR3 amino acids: CASSLEVGEKLFF. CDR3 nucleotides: TGCGCCAGCAGCTTGGAAGTAGGAGAAAAACTGTTTTTT.